These T cell receptor beta chains were read from a single sample in a study of blood T cells in healthy people across ages. Each CDR3 protein gets one entry after TCRdb re-called the 5' RACE reads with MiXCR. The table includes about 1.6 million distinct CDR3 sequences, about 35% detected once. The specimen sequenced was blood. The receptors originated from a woman aged 25 to 45 in good health. The CDR3 runs from the conserved cysteine through the conserved F or W. D genes are given only for firm matches. Some rows mark clone size as missing; the rest say once, few, many or name a class of expanded clone.

13	NA	NA	TRBV30	TRBJ2-7	TGTGCCTGCGTCCTAGCGTTCACCTACGAGCAGTACTTC	CACVLAFTYEQYF
13	NA	NA	TRBV28	TRBJ1-5	TGTGCCAGCAGTCGGGATCCCAATCAGCCCCAGCATTTT	CASSRDPNQPQHF
13	NA	NA	TRBV20-1	TRBJ1-1	TGCAGTGGCTGGGACACCAAGAACACTGAAGCTTTCTTT	CSGWDTKNTEAFF
14	TRBD1	NA	TRBV20-1	TRBJ2-7	TGCAGTGCTCGGGACAGGTCCTTCTCCTACGAGCAGTACTTC	CSARDRSFSYEQYF
13	NA	few	TRBV12-3/TRBV12-4	TRBJ1-2	TGTGCCAGCACCGAAGACAGTTTTGATGGCTACACCTTC	CASTEDSFDGYTF
12	NA	NA	TRBV14	TRBJ2-7	TGTGCCAGCAGCCAAGAATGGCAGGAGCAGTACTTC	CASSQEWQEQYF
16	NA	NA	TRBV6-1	TRBJ1-2	TGTGCCAGCAGTGAAGCTGCGAACAGCGCCGTGAAGGGCTACACCTTC	CASSEAANSAVKGYTF
14	NA	NA	TRBV30	TRBJ2-7	TGTGCCTGGAGTCCCATAACTAGTTACAATGAGCAGTACTTC	CAWSPITSYNEQYF
13	NA	NA	TRBV20-1	TRBJ2-3	TGCAGTGCCCCCCCTACTAAGTCAGATACGCAGTATTTT	CSAPPTKSDTQYF
15	TRBD1	NA	TRBV6-1	TRBJ1-2	TGTGCCAGCAGTACTGGACAGGGACCTAACTATGGCTACACCTTC	CASSTGQGPNYGYTF
15	NA	many	TRBV20-1	TRBJ2-7	TGCAGTGCGCGGGATGGGGGTGGGGCGGCCCACGAGCAGTACTTC	CSARDGGGAAHEQYF
16	NA	NA	TRBV5-4	TRBJ2-7	TGTGCCAGCAGCTTGGGCGGCGCCCCGGAACTCTACGAGCAGTACTTC	CASSLGGAPELYEQYF
13	NA	few	TRBV20-1	TRBJ2-4	TGCAGTGCTAGTTTCGGCGAGCGGGACATTCAGTACTTC	CSASFGERDIQYF
19	NA	NA	TRBV28	TRBJ2-6	TGTGCCAGCAGTCCTCTCCCAAATGCTCCTGGAGGCGGGGCCAACGTCCTGACTTTC	CASSPLPNAPGGGANVLTF
12	NA	few	TRBV20-1	TRBJ2-7	TGCCCCCCCCCTGGGCTCACCAACGAGCAGTACTTC	CPPPGLTNEQYF
14	NA	NA	TRBV27	TRBJ1-2	TGCGCCAGCAGTTGTGGGGGAGGGGCCCATGGCTACACCTTC	CASSCGGGAHGYTF
12	NA	few	TRBV29-1	TRBJ1-4	TGCAGCGGCTGGACGGGAGATGAAAAACTGTTTTTT	CSGWTGDEKLFF
17	NA	once	TRBV20-1	TRBJ2-3	TGCAGTGGCACTCCGACATTGGGTGGGGAAAACACAGATACGCAGTATTTT	CSGTPTLGGENTDTQYF
13	NA	many	TRBV18	TRBJ1-5	TGTGCCAGCAGCCCGGACAGAAATCAGCCCCAGCATTTT	CASSPDRNQPQHF
15	TRBD1	few	TRBV6-1	TRBJ2-3	TGTGCCAGCAGGAGCCGCCGGACAGGGGCAGCTACGCAGTATTTT	CASRSRRTGAATQYF
17	NA	NA	TRBV7-9	TRBJ2-3	TGTGCCAGCAGCCGCACAGGGATGGGGGGCCACACAGATACGCAGTATTTT	CASSRTGMGGHTDTQYF
15	NA	few	TRBV3-1	TRBJ2-7	TGTGCCAGCAGCCAAGGCATCGGGAGCTCCTACGAGCAGTACTTC	CASSQGIGSSYEQYF
13	NA	many	TRBV5-1	TRBJ2-3	TGCGCCAGCAGCTTGTCGGTGGGAGATACGCAGTATTTT	CASSLSVGDTQYF
14	TRBD1	NA	TRBV15	TRBJ2-5	TGTGCCACCAGCAGCCGGGACAGGGGAGAGACCCAGTACTTC	CATSSRDRGETQYF
17	TRBD1	NA	TRBV24-1	TRBJ2-2	TGTGCCACCAGTGATCCAGTGGGGACAGGGGGGAACGGGGAGCTGTTTTTT	CATSDPVGTGGNGELFF
14	NA	few	TRBV7-2	TRBJ1-2	TGTGCCAGCAGCTTACGGGCCACCCTCTATGGCTACACCTTC	CASSLRATLYGYTF
16	NA	NA	TRBV4-2	TRBJ2-2	TGTGCCAGCAGCCAAGGGGGGACCACCCGGATCGGGGAGCTGTTTTTT	CASSQGGTTRIGELFF
17	TRBD2	NA	TRBV6-1	TRBJ2-1	TGTGCCAGCAGTCTAAGGGTAGCGGGAGGCTCCTACAATGAGCAGTTCTTC	CASSLRVAGGSYNEQFF
17	NA	many	TRBV5-1	TRBJ1-2	TGCGCCAGCAGCTTGTCCCCCAGGACAGCGTACGACTATGGCTACACCTTC	CASSLSPRTAYDYGYTF
15	TRBD2	NA	TRBV5-1	TRBJ2-3	TGCGCCAGCAGCTTGGGGAACACGGGGGGAGATACGCAGTATTTT	CASSLGNTGGDTQYF
14	NA	few	TRBV7-9	TRBJ1-2	TGTGCCAGCAGCTTAGAAACGGTCAGATATGGCTACACCTTC	CASSLETVRYGYTF
15	NA	NA	TRBV27	TRBJ2-2	TGTGCCAGCAGTTTAGAATATCAGAACACCGGGGAGCTGTTTTTT	CASSLEYQNTGELFF
13	NA	NA	TRBV29-1	TRBJ1-1	TGCAGCGTTGCTGGGAGGAGGAACACTGAAGCTTTCTTT	CSVAGRRNTEAFF
11	NA	once	TRBV28	TRBJ1-5	TGTGCCAGCAGTGGGGAACAGCCCCAGCATTTT	CASSGEQPQHF
18	NA	NA	TRBV28	TRBJ2-1	TGTGCCAGCAGTTTCTTATTTTCGGAGGGACAGTCCTACAATGAGCAGTTCTTC	CASSFLFSEGQSYNEQFF
13	NA	few	TRBV25-1	TRBJ2-7	TGTGCCAGCAGTTGGGGCTCCTACAATGAGCAGTACTTC	CASSWGSYNEQYF
13	NA	few	TRBV20-1	TRBJ1-5	TGCAGTGCTCCGACCGCTTCAAATCAGCCCCAGCATTTT	CSAPTASNQPQHF
16	TRBD2	few	TRBV4-2	TRBJ2-3	TGTGCCAGCAGCCAGGGACTAGCGGGAGGGCGGCATACGCAGTATTTT	CASSQGLAGGRHTQYF
15	NA	NA	TRBV24-1	TRBJ2-3	TGTGCCACCTCAACCGGCCCCCCCGGCACAGATACGCAGTATTTT	CATSTGPPGTDTQYF
12	NA	NA	TRBV20-1	TRBJ1-6	TGCAGTGCTAGAGCCCGGGAGGCACCCCTCCACTTT	CSARAREAPLHF
15	NA	NA	TRBV9	TRBJ2-2	TGTGCCAGCACCCGGAACGTGGAATACACCGGGGAGCTGTTTTTT	CASTRNVEYTGELFF
14	NA	many	TRBV4-1	TRBJ2-1	TGCGCCAGCAGCCACATCAGGGGTAAGAATGAGCAGTTCTTC	CASSHIRGKNEQFF
15	NA	NA	TRBV12-3/TRBV12-4	TRBJ2-5	TGTGCCAGCAGTCCCTGGGACACCTACCAAGAGACCCAGTACTTC	CASSPWDTYQETQYF
14	NA	few	TRBV28	TRBJ1-4	TGTGCCAGCAGTTTTGGGGGGACTAATGAAAAACTGTTTTTT	CASSFGGTNEKLFF
15	NA	few	TRBV30	TRBJ2-3	TGTGCCTTCGTCGGCGGGACACCATTGGCAGATACGCAGTATTTT	CAFVGGTPLADTQYF